The 24 T cell receptor beta chains below all came from one sample that was sequenced in a study of T cell changes during pregnancy in multiple sclerosis. Using immunoSEQ multiplex PCR, the repertoire was profiled, and TCRdb retains in-frame clones only, with some absent. The sample records around 60,000 clones, just over 90% being singletons. Material: peripheral blood, obtained after pregnancy. These receptors were collected from a female donor with multiple sclerosis, enrolled in a pregnancy study.

J is TRBJ2-2 and V is TRBV19; D unresolved. CDR3 length: 13 amino acids. CDR1 is LNHDA and CDR2 is SQIVND in the germline V gene (reference sequence). Deletions cut 6 bases from V and 3 bases from J, with 8 bases between. Here the CDR3 reads CASRPLYTGELFF. The CDR3 region has the DNA TGTGCCAGTAGGCCACTATACACCGGGGAGCTGTTTTTT.

The chain combines TRBV25-1 with TRBJ2-7; 9 bases align to TRBD2. The CDR3 totals 16 residues. Germline trimming cut 2 bases from V and 1 base from J; bases unmatched to any gene: 6. In germline, CDR1 is MGHDK, CDR2 SYGVNS. This CDR3 reads CASSEHSGSQSYEQYF. CDR3 DNA sequence: TGTGCCAGCAGTGAACATAGCGGGAGTCAGTCCTACGAGCAGTACTTC.

The rearrangement joins TRBV4-3 to TRBJ2-4; 10 bases line up with TRBD1. Germline-derived CDR1 and CDR2 are LGHNA and YSLEER. CDR3 length: 20 amino acids. V shed 1 base, J shed 0 bases, and the junction held 12 bases outside the gene matches. CDR3 region: CASSQVFATGGVGAKNIQYF. The CDR3 DNA sequence: TGCGCCAGCAGCCAAGTTTTCGCGACAGGGGGCGTCGGAGCCAAAAACATTCAGTACTTC.

This clone was picked up one time. V usage is TRBV28 and J usage is TRBJ2-3, with 9 nucleotides matching TRBD2. The CDR3 consists of 15 residues. With V trimmed by 10 bases and J by 2 bases, 10 bases remained unmatched. Germline CDR1 MDHEN, CDR2 SYDVKM. CDR3 sequence (DNA): TGTGCCATTAGCGGGAGAAGATCCTTCACAGATACGCAGTATTTT. Translation gives CAISGRRSFTDTQYF.

The V and J genes are TRBV7-3 and TRBJ2-3; TRBD2 agrees at 8 bases. The germline gives CDR1 SGHTA, CDR2 FQGTGA. Trimming took 2 bases from V and 6 from J; bases not matched to a gene: 1. This CDR3 has 13 amino acids. The CDR3 is CASSLREGDTQYF. DNA of the CDR3: TGTGCCAGCAGCTTACGGGAGGGGGATACGCAGTATTTT. Drawing the rest from reference TRBV7-3 and TRBJ2-3, the complete variable domain is GAGVSQTPSNKVTEKGKYVELRCDPISGHTALYWYRQSLGQGPEFLIYFQGTGAADDSGLPNDRFFAVRPEGSVSTLKIQRTERGDSAVYLCASSLREGDTQYFGPGTRLTVL.

The chain carries TRBV27 and TRBJ1-5, with 8 bases that match TRBD1. The CDR3 totals 12 residues. Germline loops: CDR1 MNHEY, CDR2 SMNVEV (reference sequence). The V and J ends lost 6 bases and 6 bases, in that order; junction bases with no gene match: 1. DNA of the CDR3: TGTGCCAGCAGAGACAGGGGTCAGCCCCAGCATTTT. The encoded protein is CASRDRGQPQHF.

This chain links TRBV6-6 with TRBJ1-6; D gene unclear. V was shortened by 5 bases and J by 2 bases, with 10 bases between the two germline ends. CDR3 size: 15 residues. Germline V gene sequence: CDR1 MNHNY, CDR2 SVGAGI (reference sequence). The CDR3: CASSNPETYNSPLHF. CDR3 coding DNA: TGTGCCAGCAGTAACCCGGAGACCTATAATTCACCCCTCCACTTT.

The V gene is TRBV14, the J gene TRBJ2-5, with TRBD2 identical over 8 bases. With V trimmed by 4 bases and J by 5 bases, 12 bases remained unmatched. This CDR3 is built from 16 residues. Per germline, CDR1 SGHDN and CDR2 FVKESK. As DNA, the CDR3 is TGTGCCAGCAGCCGAGCCGGGACTAGTATTGTCGAGACCCAGTACTTC. Encoded protein: CASSRAGTSIVETQYF.

This rearrangement joins TRBV7-3 to TRBJ2-1; weak D call: TRBD1 (5 bases). V lost 4 bases, J lost 10 bases, and 14 bases lay in between. There are 13 residues in the CDR3. Per germline, CDR1 SGHTA and CDR2 FQGTGA. The CDR3 here is CASSSGPGKEQFF. The CDR3 DNA sequence: TGTGCCAGCAGCTCAGGACCAGGGAAGGAGCAGTTCTTC.

As DNA, the CDR3 is TGTGCCAGCAGCCCCGCGGGGGACGAGACCCAGTACTTC. This sequence encodes CASSPAGDETQYF. The chain is built from TRBV7-9 and TRBJ2-5, with TRBD2 matching over 7 bases. The germline gives CDR1 SEHNR, CDR2 FQNEAQ (reference sequence). CDR3 length: 13 amino acids. V gave up 5 bases and J gave up 5 bases; unmatched junction bases: 5.

The rearrangement uses TRBV21-1 and TRBJ2-2; the table's TRBD1 call for D was not verified on the DNA. TRBV21-1 is recorded as a pseudogene. The CDR3 is 18 amino acids. DNA of the CDR3: TGTGCCAGCAGTCACTCCCGGGACAGGGGATGGAACACCGGGGAGCTGTTTTTT. As protein: CASSHSRDRGWNTGELFF.

This clone has just a few counts. The V gene is TRBV2, the J gene TRBJ2-2; a weak D match, TRBD1 (6 bases). The germline V gene encodes CDR1 SNHLY and CDR2 FYNNEI. The CDR3 spans 14 residues. V was trimmed by 6 bases and J by 7 bases, leaving 15 bases between them. CDR3 loop: CASRWTAEIGELFF. CDR3 bases: TGTGCCAGCAGGTGGACAGCCGAAATCGGGGAGCTGTTTTTT.

The chain uses TRBV13 and TRBJ2-7, with 9 bases aligning to TRBD2. CDR1 is PRHDT and CDR2 is FYEKMQ in the germline V gene (reference sequence). This CDR3 has 17 residues. V shed 1 base, J shed 2 bases, and the junction held 9 bases outside the gene matches. The chain's CDR3 is CASSLDTWREGTYEQYF. DNA for the CDR3: TGTGCCAGCAGCTTAGACACGTGGCGGGAGGGAACCTACGAGCAGTACTTC.

This clone was recorded only once. The chain links TRBV9 to TRBJ2-6, with a weak D call TRBD2 (6 bases). The CDR3 consists of 16 residues. Between the trimmed V and J ends, which lost 4 bases and 3 bases, there was a span of 14 bases. Germline V CDR1 and CDR2: SGDLS, YYNGEE. The CDR3 reads CASSTRGISGANVLTF. The CDR3 DNA reads as TGTGCCAGCAGCACTCGGGGGATCAGTGGGGCCAACGTCCTGACTTTC. The full variable domain, with the rest looked up from reference TRBV9 and TRBJ2-6, is DSGVTQTPKHLITATGQRVTLRCSPRSGDLSVYWYQQSLDQGLQFLIQYYNGEERAKGNILERFSAQQFPDLHSELNLSSLELGDSALYFCASSTRGISGANVLTFGAGSRLTVL.

V usage is TRBV7-2 and J usage is TRBJ1-2; tentatively, D is TRBD1 (5 bases). Germline CDR1 reads SGHTA; CDR2 reads FQGNSA. This CDR3 spans 16 amino acids. V lost 5 bases to trimming and J lost 2 bases, with 18 bases between them. The CDR3 DNA sequence: TGTGCCAGCAGCCGAGCGGGGACGGGGGTGAACTATGGCTACACCTTC. Protein: CASSRAGTGVNYGYTF.

V is TRBV6-4 and J is TRBJ2-2, with 11 nucleotides matching TRBD1. The CDR3 covers 17 residues. J was trimmed by 0 bases and V by 5 bases; bases with no gene match: 5. From germline, CDR1 is MRHNA and CDR2 SNTAGT. The CDR3 DNA sequence: TGTGCCAGCAGTAGGACAGGGGGCGCAGCGAACACCGGGGAGCTGTTTTTT. Encoded protein: CASSRTGGAANTGELFF.

The chain carries TRBV7-2 and TRBJ2-5; D perhaps matches TRBD2 (6 bases). The J call may be incorrect, as the DNA end agrees better with TRBJ2-7. The CDR3 contains 16 residues. In germline, CDR1 is SGHTA, CDR2 FQGNSA. The CDR3 here is CASSLEARDFGYEQYF. Here the CDR3 DNA reads TGTGCCAGCAGCTTAGAGGCTCGGGACTTTGGCTACGAGCAGTACTTC.

Here the CDR3 DNA reads TGTGCCAGCAGCTACGGACAGGGGGAGTACGAGCAGTACTTC. This codes for CASSYGQGEYEQYF. This sequence joins TRBV11-2 and TRBJ2-7; TRBD1 matches 10 bases. J was trimmed by 4 bases and V by 4 bases; bases with no gene match: 4. CDR1 and CDR2 from the germline V gene are SGHAT and FQNNGV. There are 14 residues in the CDR3.

The chain joins TRBV7-2 to TRBJ2-1; D unresolved. Germline loops: CDR1 SGHTA, CDR2 FQGNSA. V dropped 0 bases and J dropped 5 bases, with 8 bases sitting between them. This CDR3 has 14 amino acids. DNA for the CDR3: TGTGCCAGCAGCTTAGCCCCTAGTCACAATGAGCAGTTCTTC. Translating it yields CASSLAPSHNEQFF.

This clone has a single count. The chain links TRBV4-1 to TRBJ1-1; 7 positions agree with TRBD1. V trimming: 2 bases; J trimming: 0 bases; junction bases outside the gene matches: 15. CDR1 and CDR2 from the germline V gene are MGHRA and YSYEKL. This CDR3 comprises 19 residues. The CDR3 protein is CASSQFGLDDGQVNTEAFF. CDR3 nucleotide sequence: TGCGCCAGCAGCCAATTCGGGCTAGATGATGGACAGGTGAACACTGAAGCTTTCTTT.

J is TRBJ2-7 and V is TRBV19, with TRBD2 identical over 13 bases. Looked up from germline, CDR1 is LNHDA and CDR2 is SQIVND (reference sequence). The CDR3 is made up of 18 amino acids. J gave up 1 base and V 4 bases, and 10 bases lay outside the gene matches. CDR3 nucleotides: TGTGCCAGTAGTAAGATAGGGACTAGCGGGGTTCTATCCTACGAGCAGTACTTC. Translated, it gives CASSKIGTSGVLSYEQYF.

This chain uses TRBV27 with TRBJ2-4; perhaps TRBD2 as D (6 bases). Germline loops: CDR1 MNHEY, CDR2 SMNVEV (reference sequence). CDR3 length equals 17 residues. Trimming pared 4 bases from V and 5 bases from J, leaving 21 bases between. This CDR3 reads CASSSPWELGGENIQYF. For the CDR3, the DNA is TGTGCCAGCAGTTCCCCATGGGAGCTTGGAGGGGAAAACATTCAGTACTTC.

The chain carries TRBV4-3 and TRBJ2-7; TRBD1 matches 9 bases. This CDR3 contains 16 residues. With 1 base clipped from V and 6 bases from J, the junction kept 10 bases outside the gene matches. Germline V CDR1 and CDR2: LGHNA, YSLEER. The CDR3, as DNA: TGCGCCAGCAGCCAAGGCACCGGGACAGGGAACGGCGAGCAGTACTTC. Residues: CASSQGTGTGNGEQYF.

The gene calls are TRBV4-3 and TRBJ2-7; 9 bases match TRBD2. CDR3 length: 15 residues. J lost 1 base, V lost 3 bases, and 4 bases had no gene match. The V gene's germline CDR1 is LGHNA and CDR2 YSLEER. The CDR3 here is CASSQGTSRSYEQYF. The CDR3 bases are TGCGCCAGCAGCCAGGGGACTAGCAGGTCCTACGAGCAGTACTTC.